This T cell receptor beta chain derives from a study of cytomegalovirus exposure and HLA in healthy donors. Study results and caveats: Across donors, most TCRs were seen rarely, yet some public ones were widespread. It was shown in a later analysis that HLA-associated TCR beta chains were more clonally expanded than other, equally common chains.

The CDR3 runs to 18 residues. Trimming cost V 4 bases and J 0 bases; bases outside gene matches: 11. CDR1 SGDLS and CDR2 YYNGEE come from the germline V gene. The PCR had 60 Vbeta and 13 Jbeta primers. The repertoire was sequenced with immunoSEQ multiplex PCR; TCRdb's copy has only in-frame clones and lacks some. Of more than 150,000 clones in the sample, around 80% were seen once. With regard to this clone: What it binds is unknown.

The rearrangement joins TRBV9 to TRBJ2-3, with 10 positions matching TRBD2. This sequence was found in a man aged 18 to 30 in good health and CMV-seronegative. The sample taken for sequencing was PBMCs. The CDR3 sequence: CASSPRSSGGPSTDTQYF. CDR3 DNA sequence: TGTGCCAGCAGCCCCCGGAGTAGCGGGGGGCCTAGCACAGATACGCAGTATTTT.